The 30 T cell receptor beta chains in this list originate from one sample, sequenced in a study of CXCR3-negative and CXCR3-positive naive CD8 T cells. Study observations and caveats: Naive cells positive for CXCR3 carried more hydrophobic TRB CDR3s than CXCR3-negative ones.

No antigens are known for them. Each TRB cDNA library was prepared by 5' RACE (with UMI labels). TCRdb reworked the 5' RACE reads into one entry per CDR3 protein, no DNA. The repertoire shows about 130,000 distinct CDR3 sequences; the top ten hold 0.4% to 0.5%. Input material: naive CXCR3+ CD8+ T cells from blood. Subset noted: CD45RO-CCR7+CD27+CD95- naive CD8+ T cells expressing CXCR3 (TNR3+). These receptors were collected from a human donor in good health. Some clones in this sample may be carry-over from other donors' samples.

This chain joins TRBV5-1 and TRBJ1-1. Germline CDR1 is SGHRS and CDR2 is YFSETQ. The CDR3 sequence is 14 residues long. This chain's CDR3 is CASSLGVSDTEAFF.

The gene calls are TRBV4-3 and TRBJ2-5; TCRdb proposes TRBD1, but this gene call is untestable without DNA. The CDR3 runs to 16 residues. Germline V lookup: CDR1 LGHNA, CDR2 YSLEER. The CDR3 spells CASSQDWRGPGETQYF.

The rearrangement uses TRBV5-6 and TRBJ2-2; TCRdb's D call of TRBD1 is untestable without DNA. Germline V CDR1 and CDR2: SGHDT, YYEEEE. The CDR3 contains 15 residues. This CDR3 is CASSLWQGSAGELFF.

The V and J genes are TRBV5-5 and TRBJ2-3; the D gene TCRdb calls, TRBD1, cannot be checked with no DNA. Looked up from germline, CDR1 is SGHKS and CDR2 is YYEKEE (reference sequence). This CDR3 is built from 14 residues. CDR3 protein: CASSWGPQGVPVYF.

The J gene is TRBJ2-1, the V gene TRBV6-5; absent DNA, TCRdb's TRBD2 call cannot be checked. CDR1 MNHEY and CDR2 SVGAGI come from the germline V gene. The CDR3 length is 14 residues. CDR3 region: CASSSTGLVDEQFF.

The chain links TRBV11-2 to TRBJ2-2. This CDR3 comprises 13 residues. Per germline, CDR1 SGHAT and CDR2 FQNNGV. The CDR3 sequence is CASSSLNTGELFF.

The chain has TRBV7-9 and TRBJ2-7; TCRdb indicates TRBD1, and absent DNA this call remains unverified. Per germline, CDR1 SEHNR and CDR2 FQNEAQ (reference sequence). The CDR3 totals 14 residues. The CDR3: CASSPDREDYEQYF.

The CDR3 loop is CASSLPGSSYIEQFF. The chain uses TRBV28 and TRBJ2-1. Germline V CDR1 and CDR2: MDHEN, SYDVKM. The CDR3 covers 15 residues.

The V and J genes are TRBV5-1 and TRBJ2-2; checking the TCRdb D call of TRBD1 is not possible without DNA. Germline values: CDR1 SGHRS, CDR2 YFSETQ. This CDR3 comprises 16 residues. This CDR3 reads CASSLGSGIIPGELFF. The entire variable domain, with the rest obtained from reference TRBV5-1 and TRBJ2-2, is as follows: KAGVTQTPRYLIKTRGQQVTLSCSPISGHRSVSWYQQTPGQGLQFLFEYFSETQRNKGNFPGRFSGRQFSNSRSEMNVSTLELGDSALYLCASSLGSGIIPGELFFGEGSRLTVL.

The genes are TRBV6-5 and TRBJ2-7; TCRdb returns TRBD1, unconfirmable since there is no DNA. From germline, CDR1 is MNHEY and CDR2 SVGAGI. CDR3 length: 13 amino acids. The CDR3: CASSPDRAYEQYF.

V and J are TRBV24-1 and TRBJ2-1; TCRdb indicates TRBD1, and absent DNA this call remains unverified. In germline, CDR1 is KGHDR, CDR2 SFDVKD. The CDR3 has 14 residues. CDR3 sequence reads: CATGGSSSYNEQFF.

This chain links TRBV28 with TRBJ2-1; TCRdb's D gene call, TRBD2, goes unchecked for lack of DNA. The germline gives CDR1 MDHEN, CDR2 SYDVKM. This CDR3 contains 13 residues. This chain's CDR3 is CASSFWLAGEVFF. The full variable domain, in which reference TRBV28 and TRBJ2-1 provide the parts outside the CDR3, is DVKVTQSSRYLVKRTGEKVFLECVQDMDHENMFWYRQDPGLGLRLIYFSYDVKMKEKGDIPEGYSVSREKKERFSLILESASTNQTSMYLCASSFWLAGEVFFGPGTRLTVL.

The chain recombines TRBV4-3 with TRBJ1-5; the D call of TRBD1 rests on TCRdb alone, since no DNA is present to check it. CDR1 is LGHNA and CDR2 is YSLEER in the germline V gene. There are 15 residues in the CDR3. This CDR3 reads CASSPGTGNNQPQHF.

This rearrangement joins TRBV7-8 to TRBJ2-7; TCRdb proposes TRBD1, but this gene call is untestable without DNA. Per germline, CDR1 SGHVS and CDR2 FQNEAQ. This CDR3 region has 15 residues. The CDR3 region is CASSLSGGPSYEQYF.

The V and J genes are TRBV4-2 and TRBJ1-2. The CDR3 sequence is 14 residues long. Germline CDR1 and CDR2: LGHNA and YNFKEQ. The CDR3 is CASSQEAERGGYTF.

This sequence joins TRBV7-8 and TRBJ2-1. Germline lookup yields CDR1 SGHVS and CDR2 FQNEAQ. The CDR3 extends over 13 amino acids. CDR3 in amino acids: CASSLAPDGEQFF.

The rearrangement uses TRBV29-1 and TRBJ2-3; TCRdb's D call, TRBD1, is unchecked because there is no DNA. This CDR3 spans 14 amino acids. Germline values: CDR1 SQVTM, CDR2 ANQGSEA. CDR3 region: CSVGGVDRTDTQYF.

The CDR3 loop is CASSEERGGPNEQFF. The J gene is TRBJ2-1, the V gene TRBV9; TCRdb selects TRBD2, and the lack of DNA leaves this call unchecked. The CDR3 covers 15 residues. CDR1 is SGDLS, CDR2 YYNGEE, per germline.

The rearrangement joins TRBV14 to TRBJ2-1. Germline lookup yields CDR1 SGHDN and CDR2 FVKESK. CDR3 length: 12 residues. The CDR3 here is CASSQVVYEQFF.

The chain has TRBV5-1 and TRBJ2-1; TCRdb returns TRBD1, unconfirmable since there is no DNA. In germline, CDR1 is SGHRS, CDR2 YFSETQ. CDR3 length equals 14 residues. CDR3: CASSGGTGWNEQFF.

CDR3 protein: CASSAFTDTQYF. The J gene is TRBJ2-3, the V gene TRBV27. Germline V CDR1 and CDR2: MNHEY, SMNVEV (reference sequence). This CDR3 is 12 amino acids long.

The chain couples TRBV6-5 to TRBJ2-7; TCRdb calls TRBD1, which cannot be checked without DNA. This CDR3 comprises 12 residues. Germline V gene sequence: CDR1 MNHEY, CDR2 SVGAGI. CDR3 protein: CASSATGYEQYF.

V is TRBV5-1 and J is TRBJ2-7. CDR1 is SGHRS, CDR2 YFSETQ, per germline. The CDR3 contains 12 residues. The CDR3 is CTSSLDRAEQYF. The full variable domain, completed using reference TRBV5-1 and TRBJ2-7, is KAGVTQTPRYLIKTRGQQVTLSCSPISGHRSVSWYQQTPGQGLQFLFEYFSETQRNKGNFPGRFSGRQFSNSRSEMNVSTLELGDSALYLCTSSLDRAEQYFGPGTRLTVT.

The rearrangement uses TRBV14 and TRBJ2-1. Germline-derived CDR1 and CDR2 are SGHDN and FVKESK. This CDR3 comprises 13 residues. CDR3 in amino acids: CASKDSSYNEQFF.

This chain connects TRBV30 to TRBJ2-7; the TCRdb call, TRBD2, lacks DNA for checking. The CDR3 has 14 amino acids. Germline V gene sequence: CDR1 GTSNPN, CDR2 SVGIG (reference sequence). This CDR3 is CAWSSAGGSGEQYF.

The chain links TRBV6-5 to TRBJ1-1; the TRBD1 assignment by TCRdb is unverifiable without DNA. The germline V gene encodes CDR1 MNHEY and CDR2 SVGAGI. The CDR3 has 12 amino acids. This CDR3 reads CASSPKWGEAFF.

The gene calls are TRBV5-4 and TRBJ2-1; no DNA is available, so the TRBD2 call from TCRdb remains unchecked. Germline assignment: CDR1 SGHNT and CDR2 YYREEE (reference sequence). CDR3 size: 13 residues. The CDR3 loop is CASRVDYPYEQFF.

The chain is built from TRBV28 and TRBJ2-4; TCRdb outputs TRBD1, but without DNA this stays unchecked. CDR1 MDHEN and CDR2 SYDVKM come from the germline V gene. The CDR3 consists of 13 residues. The CDR3 reads CASSYSGGNIQYF.

The V and J genes are TRBV7-3 and TRBJ2-1; TCRdb's assignment of TRBD2 cannot be checked, as there is no DNA. CDR3 length equals 15 residues. Germline V gene data show CDR1 as SGHTA and CDR2 as FQGTGA. The CDR3 loop is CASSPWLAGNDEQFF.

This sequence joins TRBV29-1 and TRBJ2-1. There are 16 residues in the CDR3. Germline CDR1 and CDR2: SQVTM and ANQGSEA. CDR3 amino acids: CSVVLVGGSSYNEQFF.